A single sample gave rise to the 12 T cell receptor beta chains below, sequenced in a study of cytomegalovirus exposure and HLA in healthy donors. The PCR used 60 Vbeta and 13 Jbeta primers. Profiling relied on immunoSEQ multiplex PCR, and the TCRdb table lists in-frame clones only, not all of them. Its clone listing holds tens of thousands of clones. Sequenced sample: PBMCs. The receptors shown here come from a woman between 18 and 29 years old in good health and CMV-seronegative.

The V gene is TRBV6-1, the J gene TRBJ2-1, with TRBD1 matching 7 bases. The CDR3 length is 16 residues. V dropped 4 bases and J dropped 0; count of bases not matched to a gene: 6. Germline CDR1 MNHNS, CDR2 SASEGT. CDR3 in amino acids: CASSGPGQRSYNEQFF. CDR3 coding DNA: TGTGCCAGCAGTGGACCGGGACAGCGCTCCTACAATGAGCAGTTCTTC.

J is TRBJ1-1 and V is TRBV18; D is uncertain. Trimming removed 3 bases at V and 1 base at J, with 6 bases between. Per the germline V gene, CDR1 is KGHSH and CDR2 is LQKENI. The CDR3 extends over 13 amino acids. The CDR3, as DNA: TGTGCCAGCTCACCTGGCAGGAACACTGAAGCTTTCTTT. This translates into CASSPGRNTEAFF.

This chain connects TRBV2 to TRBJ1-3; D remains unclear. The CDR3 spans 14 residues. Germline lookup yields CDR1 SNHLY and CDR2 FYNNEI. Trimming took 3 bases from V and 0 from J, leaving 6 bases between them. The CDR3 loop is CASSDRSSGNTIYF. The CDR3 nucleotides are TGTGCCAGCAGTGACCGGAGCTCTGGAAACACCATATATTTT. Together with reference TRBV2 and TRBJ1-3, the CDR3 gives the full variable domain: EPEVTQTPSHQVTQMGQEVILRCVPISNHLYFYWYRQILGQKVEFLVSFYNNEISEKSEIFDDQFSVERPDGSNFTLKIRSTKLEDSAMYFCASSDRSSGNTIYFGEGSWLTVV.

The rearrangement links TRBV9 to TRBJ1-1; TRBD1 matches 7 bases. This CDR3 region has 15 residues. The ends lost 4 bases at V and 0 bases at J; junction bases unmatched: 6. CDR1 and CDR2 from the germline V gene are SGDLS and YYNGEE. In DNA form, the CDR3 reads TGTGCCAGCAGCCCCCGACAGGGCATGAACACTGAAGCTTTCTTT. Translation: CASSPRQGMNTEAFF.

The chain uses TRBV5-1 and TRBJ2-5, with 7 positions matching TRBD2. The trim removed 4 bases at V and 1 base at J, leaving 4 bases unmatched. This CDR3 is 14 amino acids long. Looked up from germline, CDR1 is SGHRS and CDR2 is YFSETQ. In DNA form, the CDR3 reads TGCGCCAGCAGCCCAGCGGGGCTCCAAGAGACCCAGTACTTC. Its translation is CASSPAGLQETQYF.

The rearrangement uses TRBV15 and TRBJ2-1; TRBD2 aligns across 10 bases. The CDR3 totals 20 residues. The V segment lost 0 bases and the J segment 5 bases; nucleotides outside the gene matches: 16. In germline, CDR1 is LNHNV, CDR2 YYDKDF (reference sequence). In nucleotides, the CDR3 is TGTGCCACCAGCAGAGATCCTTTTAATGAGCGGGAGGGCCCTGACAATGAGCAGTTCTTC. Amino acids: CATSRDPFNEREGPDNEQFF.

The rearrangement links TRBV4-1 to TRBJ1-2; D possibly corresponds to TRBD1 (5 bases). Germline CDR1 is MGHRA and CDR2 is YSYEKL. This CDR3 is 13 amino acids long. The V gene lost 3 bases and the J gene lost 5 bases, with 10 bases spanning the gap. The CDR3 DNA sequence: TGCGCCAGCAGCCAGGATCAGGGTTATGGCTACACCTTC. Residues: CASSQDQGYGYTF.

This CDR3 is CASSLTGATTNEKLFF. CDR3 nucleotides: TGTGCCAGCAGTTTAACAGGGGCAACAACTAATGAAAAACTGTTTTTT. The J gene is TRBJ1-4, the V gene TRBV28, with 7 positions matching TRBD1. CDR1 is MDHEN, CDR2 SYDVKM, per germline. J was trimmed by 0 bases and V by 2 bases; bases with no gene match: 3. The CDR3 has 16 amino acids.

The chain joins TRBV5-1 to TRBJ1-4; no clear D. The V end was cut by 0 bases, the J end by 6 bases, with 9 bases between. The CDR3 is made up of 14 amino acids. Germline values: CDR1 SGHRS, CDR2 YFSETQ. DNA for the CDR3: TGCGCCAGCAGCTTGGACAGTACGGATGAAAAACTGTTTTTT. Protein product: CASSLDSTDEKLFF.

The V call is TRBV6-6, the J call TRBJ1-6; D perhaps matches TRBD1 (6 bases). The germline V gene encodes CDR1 MNHNY and CDR2 SVGAGI (reference sequence). This CDR3 is 16 amino acids long. The ends were cut back, 7 bases at V and 10 bases at J, with 23 bases in the middle. CDR3 residues: CASILSRGPINSPLHF. The CDR3 DNA sequence: TGTGCCAGCATCCTAAGCAGGGGCCCAATTAACTCACCCCTCCACTTT.

The rearrangement links TRBV27 to TRBJ1-2; D may be TRBD1 (6 bases). Trimming cost V 2 bases and J 4 bases, with 11 bases left between them. Germline V gene sequence: CDR1 MNHEY, CDR2 SMNVEV (reference sequence). This CDR3 is built from 14 residues. This chain's CDR3 is CASSLIRGSYGYTF. In DNA, the CDR3 is TGTGCCAGCAGTTTAATCAGGGGAAGCTATGGCTACACCTTC.

This chain links TRBV5-8 with TRBJ1-6; no reliable D call. Trimming took off 9 bases at V and 0 bases at J, with 10 bases between the two ends. The length of the CDR3 is 14 residues. The germline V gene encodes CDR1 SGHTS and CDR2 YDEGEE. CDR3 region: CANPGSSYNSPLHF. The CDR3 DNA reads TGTGCCAACCCGGGGAGCTCCTATAATTCACCCCTCCACTTT.